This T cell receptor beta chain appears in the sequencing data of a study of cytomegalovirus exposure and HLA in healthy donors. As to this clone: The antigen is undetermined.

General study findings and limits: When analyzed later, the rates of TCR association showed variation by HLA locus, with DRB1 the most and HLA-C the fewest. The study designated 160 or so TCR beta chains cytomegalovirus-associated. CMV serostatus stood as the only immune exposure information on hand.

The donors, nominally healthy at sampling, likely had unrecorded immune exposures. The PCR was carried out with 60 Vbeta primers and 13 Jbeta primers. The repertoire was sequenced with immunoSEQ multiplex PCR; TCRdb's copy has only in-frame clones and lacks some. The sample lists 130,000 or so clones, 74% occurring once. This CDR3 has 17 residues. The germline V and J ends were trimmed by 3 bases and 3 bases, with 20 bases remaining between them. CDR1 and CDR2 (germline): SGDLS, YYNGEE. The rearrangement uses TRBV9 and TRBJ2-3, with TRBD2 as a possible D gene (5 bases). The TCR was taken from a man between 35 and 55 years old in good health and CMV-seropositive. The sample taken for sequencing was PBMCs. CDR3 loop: CASSAGITVGGTDTQYF. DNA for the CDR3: TGTGCCAGCAGCGCCGGGATTACAGTAGGTGGGACAGATACGCAGTATTTT.